A single sample is the source of the 27 T cell receptor beta chains below, sequenced in a study of blood T cell repertoires in COVID-19. Assay: immunoSEQ multiplex PCR; the TCRdb copy retains only in-frame clones and omits some. The sample has approximately 130,000 clones, 88% seen once. Material: peripheral blood. These receptor sequences come from a human donor in a cohort sampled during active COVID-19.

This clone was detected only once. One junction end does not reproduce the germline sequence, and a read error may be involved. This chain joins TRBV5-1 and TRBJ1-1; the D gene is possibly TRBD1 (5 bases). The CDR3 loop spans 14 amino acids. In germline, CDR1 is SGHRS, CDR2 YFSETQ. The CDR3 spells CASRLGQLNTEAFF. CDR3 nucleotides: TGCGCCAGCAGATTGGGGCAACTGAACACTGAAGCTTTCTTT.

Ten or more counts support this clone. The chain has TRBV29-1 and TRBJ1-5; D possibly corresponds to TRBD1 (6 bases). The CDR3 totals 13 residues. V was pared by 5 bases and J by 9 bases, with 17 bases between. Germline V lookup: CDR1 SQVTM, CDR2 ANQGSEA. DNA for the CDR3: TGCAGCGTTACTGAGGCTCAAGGGGGGCCCCAGCATTTT. Protein product: CSVTEAQGGPQHF. Using reference TRBV29-1 and TRBJ1-5 for the parts outside the CDR3, the full variable domain is SAVISQKPSRDICQRGTSLTIQCQVDSQVTMMFWYRQQPGQSLTLIATANQGSEATYESGFVIDKFPISRPNLTFSTLTVSNMSPEDSSIYLCSVTEAQGGPQHFGDGTRLSIL.

The V gene is TRBV5-1, the J gene TRBJ2-7; TRBD1 aligns across 7 bases. Germline V gene lookup returns CDR1 SGHRS and CDR2 YFSETQ. CDR3 size: 14 residues. V dropped 4 bases and J dropped 2; count of bases not matched to a gene: 6. CDR3 sequence reads: CASSPGQGAYEQYF. The DNA of the CDR3 is TGCGCCAGCAGCCCGGGGCAGGGGGCCTACGAGCAGTACTTC.

The chain uses TRBV28 and TRBJ2-3, with a tentative D call TRBD1 (6 bases). CDR3 length: 15 amino acids. CDR1 MDHEN and CDR2 SYDVKM come from the germline V gene. V was clipped by 3 bases and J by 0 bases, with 10 bases between them. As DNA, the CDR3 is TGTGCCAGCAGTTTTGCAGGGGCTAGCACAGATACGCAGTATTTT. This gives the protein CASSFAGASTDTQYF.

This sequence joins TRBV6-1 and TRBJ1-5; D possibly corresponds to TRBD1 (5 bases). This CDR3 is built from 13 residues. V lost 0 bases and J 7 bases, leaving 7 bases between the germline ends. In germline, CDR1 is MNHNS, CDR2 SASEGT. CDR3 in DNA: TGTGCCAGCAGTGAAGCAGGGGTCCAGCCCCAGCATTTT. It specifies CASSEAGVQPQHF.

The chain couples TRBV5-5 to TRBJ2-7; TRBD2 aligns across 11 bases. The trim removed 4 bases at V and 1 base at J, leaving 1 base unmatched. The CDR3 runs to 14 residues. Germline V lookup: CDR1 SGHKS, CDR2 YYEKEE (reference sequence). The chain's CDR3 is CASSGTSGSYEQYF. The CDR3 bases are TGTGCCAGCAGCGGGACTAGCGGTTCCTACGAGCAGTACTTC. Combining the CDR3 with reference TRBV5-5 and TRBJ2-7 gives the whole variable domain DAGVTQSPTHLIKTRGQQVTLRCSPISGHKSVSWYQQVLGQGPQFIFQYYEKEERGRGNFPDRFSARQFPNYSSELNVNALLLGDSALYLCASSGTSGSYEQYFGPGTRLTVT.

The chain has TRBV19 and TRBJ1-4; TRBD1 aligns across 9 bases. This CDR3 contains 16 residues. Germline values: CDR1 LNHDA, CDR2 SQIVND (reference sequence). V dropped 3 bases and J dropped 8; count of bases not matched to a gene: 10. In DNA form, the CDR3 reads TGTGCCAGTAGTATTCTACGGGGACAGGGAGGCGAAAAACTGTTTTTT. As protein: CASSILRGQGGEKLFF.

The rearrangement uses TRBV19 and TRBJ1-2, with a weak D call TRBD1 (5 bases). The germline V gene has CDR1 LNHDA and CDR2 SQIVND (reference sequence). The V end lost 5 bases, the J end lost 4 bases, and 23 bases lay between the germline ends. The CDR3 runs to 17 residues. The CDR3 DNA reads TGTGCCAGTAGTCTCATCGGGCTTCGGGGGACTCTCTATGGCTACACCTTC. Its protein is CASSLIGLRGTLYGYTF.

The chain combines TRBV20-1 with TRBJ2-1; TRBD2 matches 10 bases. Germline CDR1 reads DFQATT; CDR2 reads SNEGSKA (reference sequence). The CDR3 covers 18 residues. V lost 3 bases, J lost 4 bases, and 15 bases stayed unmatched. DNA of the CDR3: TGCAGTGCTAGTGACCTAGCGGGGGCCCCAACCCTATACAATGAGCAGTTCTTC. The encoded protein is CSASDLAGAPTLYNEQFF.

This clone was counted only a few times. V is TRBV3-1 (or the pseudogene TRBV3-2) and J is TRBJ2-1, with TRBD1 matching 8 bases. The CDR3 runs to 15 residues. Trimming took 1 base from V and 10 from J; bases not matched to a gene: 9. Germline lookup yields CDR1 LGHDT and CDR2 YNNKEL (reference sequence). The CDR3 loop is CASSQVDPGGGEQFF. The DNA for the CDR3 is TGTGCCAGCAGCCAAGTTGACCCAGGGGGCGGGGAGCAGTTCTTC.

This chain uses TRBV7-2 with TRBJ2-1, with TRBD2 matching over 13 bases. This CDR3 has 15 residues. The germline V gene encodes CDR1 SGHTA and CDR2 FQGNSA. V lost 4 bases to trimming and J lost 8 bases; unmatched junction nucleotides: 5. CDR3 bases: TGTGCCAGCAGCTCGGGGACTAGCGGGAACTATGAGCAGTTCTTC. Its translation: CASSSGTSGNYEQFF.

The rearrangement joins TRBV5-8 to TRBJ1-2; D remains ambiguous. V was shortened by 0 bases and J by 3 bases, with 9 bases between the two germline ends. The CDR3 length is 14 residues. Germline CDR1 and CDR2: SGHTS and YDEGEE. The CDR3 nucleotides are TGTGCCAGCAGCTTGGTTCAGGAACACTATGGCTACACCTTC. Protein: CASSLVQEHYGYTF.

V and J are TRBV15 and TRBJ1-6; TRBD1 matches 7 bases. The CDR3 is 14 amino acids. V was clipped by 5 bases and J by 7 bases; unmatched bases: 5. The germline V gene encodes CDR1 LNHNV and CDR2 YYDKDF (reference sequence). CDR3 nucleotide sequence: TGTGCCACCAGCTACGACAGGGTCAATTCACCCCTCCACTTT. It translates to CATSYDRVNSPLHF.

The chain joins TRBV9 to TRBJ2-5, with D perhaps TRBD1 (6 bases). CDR1 is SGDLS, CDR2 YYNGEE, per germline. CDR3 size: 14 residues. V dropped 3 bases and J dropped 5 bases, with 14 bases sitting between them. CDR3 sequence (DNA): TGTGCCAGCAGCGCGCAGGGGTTCCCGGAGACCCAGTACTTC. It codes for CASSAQGFPETQYF.

The chain joins TRBV23-1 to TRBJ1-4; D remains ambiguous. TRBV23-1 is an ORF for which the function is uncertain. Trimming shortened V by 11 bases and J by 6 bases, and 16 bases separated the two germline ends. The CDR3 length is 13 residues. The CDR3 nucleotides read TGCGCCCGTAAACCGACCCGGGATGAAAAACTGTTTTTT. Translation gives CARKPTRDEKLFF.

The chain links TRBV19 to TRBJ2-1; TRBD2 is a possible D gene (5 bases). Germline V gene lookup returns CDR1 LNHDA and CDR2 SQIVND (reference sequence). Trimming shortened V by 8 bases and J by 4 bases, and 21 bases separated the two germline ends. The CDR3 has 16 residues. The CDR3 sequence: CASLSSPGSSYNEQFF. For the CDR3, the DNA is TGTGCCAGTCTCTCCTCTCCGGGGTCTTCTTACAATGAGCAGTTCTTC.

The chain carries TRBV30 and TRBJ2-1, with D tentatively TRBD2 (5 bases). The CDR3 has 15 residues. With 0 bases removed from V and 4 bases from J, the gap between germline ends came to 13 bases. CDR1 and CDR2 from the germline V gene are GTSNPN and SVGIG (reference sequence). CDR3 nucleotides: TGTGCCTGGAGTGTACCCGGTCGGGGTTACAATGAGCAGTTCTTC. It yields the protein CAWSVPGRGYNEQFF.

J is TRBJ2-7 and V is TRBV18, with TRBD1 as a possible D gene (5 bases). CDR3 length: 15 amino acids. Per the germline V gene, CDR1 is KGHSH and CDR2 is LQKENI. V was trimmed by 0 bases and J by 2 bases, leaving 11 bases between them. The CDR3 spells CASSPPGRGTYEQYF. CDR3 DNA: TGTGCCAGCTCACCACCGGGAAGGGGTACCTACGAGCAGTACTTC.

The chain combines TRBV4-1 with TRBJ2-5; TRBD1 aligns across 7 bases. The CDR3 contains 14 residues. CDR1 MGHRA and CDR2 YSYEKL come from the germline V gene. The V segment lost 2 bases and the J segment 1 base; nucleotides outside the gene matches: 1. The CDR3 sequence: CASSQRDSQETQYF. For the CDR3, the DNA is TGCGCCAGCAGCCAAAGGGACAGCCAAGAGACCCAGTACTTC.

This chain connects TRBV5-5 to TRBJ2-1, with D possibly being TRBD2 (5 bases). Germline assignment: CDR1 SGHKS and CDR2 YYEKEE (reference sequence). The CDR3 runs 13 residues. V was shortened by 3 bases and J by 7 bases, with 11 bases between the two germline ends. CDR3 protein: CASSSLPGNEQFF. DNA of the CDR3: TGTGCCAGCAGCTCCTTACCGGGGAATGAGCAGTTCTTC. Using reference TRBV5-5 and TRBJ2-1 for the parts outside the CDR3, the full variable domain is DAGVTQSPTHLIKTRGQQVTLRCSPISGHKSVSWYQQVLGQGPQFIFQYYEKEERGRGNFPDRFSARQFPNYSSELNVNALLLGDSALYLCASSSLPGNEQFFGPGTRLTVL.

This chain connects TRBV6-1 to TRBJ1-5; D may be TRBD1 (6 bases). Deletions cut 3 bases from V and 1 base from J, with 13 bases between. This CDR3 spans 16 amino acids. Germline V CDR1 and CDR2: MNHNS, SASEGT. CDR3 protein: CASSEGAGVSNQPQHF. For the CDR3, the DNA is TGTGCCAGCAGTGAGGGGGCAGGGGTGAGCAATCAGCCCCAGCATTTT.

The V gene is TRBV5-4, the J gene TRBJ2-3; D might be TRBD2 (5 bases). CDR3 length: 15 residues. Deletions cut 9 bases from V and 1 base from J, with 18 bases between. Germline assignment: CDR1 SGHNT and CDR2 YYREEE (reference sequence). The CDR3, as DNA: TGTGCCATCCCGGCCGCGGGCCGAGGCACAGATACGCAGTATTTT. Its translation: CAIPAAGRGTDTQYF.

This chain links TRBV7-2 with TRBJ1-4; TRBD1 might be the D (5 bases). The V end was cut by 5 bases, the J end by 5 bases, with 18 bases between. This CDR3 is 16 amino acids long. Germline V gene sequence: CDR1 SGHTA, CDR2 FQGNSA. As DNA, the CDR3 is TGTGCCAGCAGCCCTACATTGACAGAGAGGAATGAAAAACTGTTTTTT. It translates to CASSPTLTERNEKLFF.

This sequence joins TRBV3-1 (or the pseudogene TRBV3-2) and TRBJ1-3; D remains ambiguous. This CDR3 is built from 15 residues. Germline values: CDR1 LGHDT, CDR2 YNNKEL (reference sequence). V gave up 4 bases and J gave up 0 bases, with 10 bases separating them. This CDR3 is CASSLRGSSGNTIYF. The CDR3 nucleotides read TGTGCCAGCAGCCTCCGCGGTAGCTCTGGAAACACCATATATTTT.

This sequence joins TRBV5-1 and TRBJ1-4, with a tentative D call TRBD1 (5 bases). The V and J ends lost 5 bases and 8 bases respectively, with 7 bases between them. The CDR3 runs to 11 residues. Germline V gives CDR1 SGHRS, CDR2 YFSETQ. The CDR3 nucleotides read TGCGCCAGCAGTAAGGGGGAAAAACTGTTTTTT. Its translation: CASSKGEKLFF.

The rearrangement uses TRBV29-1 and TRBJ2-3; 10 bases are a match to TRBD2. CDR1 SQVTM and CDR2 ANQGSEA come from the germline V gene. The CDR3 loop spans 14 amino acids. V dropped 6 bases and J dropped 4; count of bases not matched to a gene: 7. The CDR3 loop reads CSVTSGYLADTQYF. DNA for the CDR3: TGCAGCGTGACTAGCGGGTACCTCGCAGATACGCAGTATTTT.

V gene TRBV6-5 combines with J gene TRBJ2-7; 9 nucleotides agree with TRBD1. Germline assignment: CDR1 MNHEY and CDR2 SVGAGI. The CDR3 length is 14 residues. J gave up 4 bases and V 2 bases, and 3 bases lay outside the gene matches. CDR3 DNA: TGTGCCAGCAGTTACAGGGGACAGGGTTACGAGCAGTACTTC. Translated, it gives CASSYRGQGYEQYF.